This T cell receptor beta chain was documented in a study of sequential checkpoint blockade in melanoma. Sample treatment: randomized to nivolumab then ipilimumab (arm A) or the reverse (arm B). V was shortened by 4 bases and J by 3 bases, with 17 bases between the two germline ends. The germline CDR1 and CDR2 sequences are LNHDA and SQIVND (reference sequence). This CDR3 is built from 16 residues. Clones were read by immunoSEQ multiplex PCR, and TCRdb kept only the in-frame ones, dropping some. The data hold 25,000 to 35,000 clones, with 83% observed a single time. This receptor was identified in a human donor with melanoma. The sample in question was CD8+ T cells sorted from blood (inferred from file names), obtained from a patient given nivolumab and ipilimumab in sequence. The chain joins TRBV19 to TRBJ2-3; tentatively, D is TRBD2 (6 bases). The CDR3 loop reads CASSSPLDGGTDTQYF. The CDR3 region has the DNA TGTGCCAGTAGTAGCCCCCTGGACGGGGGAACAGATACGCAGTATTTT.